What follows are 10 T cell receptor beta chains derived from one specimen sequenced in a study of cytomegalovirus exposure and HLA in healthy donors (dated by TCRdb to the late 2010s). The receptor library was made with the immunoSEQ multiplex PCR assay. The multiplex PCR relied on a mix of 60 forward primers for TCR Vbeta segments and 13 reverse primers for TCR Jbeta segments. Here the immuneACCESS table is served through TCRdb, limited to in-frame sequences with V and J called. Missing clones are a known gap in these copies; in checked studies unresolved V genes cover under half, and the rest lacks a known reason. Here the sample has 100,000 to 150,000 clones; over 60% occur a single time. Jointly, the top ten make up over 0.9% of the sample. The specimen sequenced was PBMCs. Receptors were obtained from a woman aged 55-75 years in good health and CMV-seronegative.

This rearrangement joins TRBV15 to TRBJ2-5; 8 bases are a match to TRBD2. CDR3 length equals 13 residues. V gave up 2 bases and J gave up 4 bases; unmatched junction bases: 0. In germline, CDR1 is LNHNV, CDR2 YYDKDF (reference sequence). This CDR3 is CATSRLAGETQYF. The CDR3 nucleotides are TGTGCCACCAGCAGACTAGCGGGAGAGACCCAGTACTTC.

The chain combines TRBV10-3 with TRBJ2-7, with D perhaps TRBD1 (6 bases). From germline, CDR1 is ENHRY and CDR2 SYGVKD. V lost 9 bases and J 0 bases, leaving 21 bases between the germline ends. The CDR3 consists of 16 residues. The chain's CDR3 is CAISKGLAGDSYEQYF. CDR3 DNA: TGTGCCATTTCAAAAGGTTTGGCAGGGGACTCCTACGAGCAGTACTTC.

The chain joins TRBV7-8 to TRBJ2-7; D may be TRBD2 (6 bases). The CDR3 has 13 residues. Germline CDR1 reads SGHVS; CDR2 reads FQNEAQ. The V and J ends lost 1 base and 6 bases respectively, with 10 bases between them. Here the CDR3 DNA reads TGTGCCAGCAGCTTAGGGAGGGTGGCCGAGCAGTACTTC. It specifies CASSLGRVAEQYF.

This chain joins TRBV19 and TRBJ1-4; 11 nucleotides agree with TRBD1. Germline loops: CDR1 LNHDA, CDR2 SQIVND (reference sequence). The CDR3 spans 15 residues. Trimming cost V 6 bases and J 8 bases; bases outside gene matches: 8. This CDR3 reads CASRTGDRGTEKLFF. The CDR3 nucleotides read TGTGCCAGTAGGACCGGGGACAGGGGGACGGAAAAACTGTTTTTT.

The V call is TRBV28, the J call TRBJ2-7; possibly TRBD1 for D (5 bases). CDR1 MDHEN and CDR2 SYDVKM come from the germline V gene. The CDR3 covers 13 residues. Deletions cut 6 bases from V and 2 bases from J, with 11 bases between. The CDR3 loop reads CASSQGQAYEQYF. The DNA for the CDR3 is TGTGCCAGCAGCCAAGGACAAGCCTACGAGCAGTACTTC.

The V and J genes are TRBV20-1 and TRBJ1-3, with D unresolved. Germline V lookup: CDR1 DFQATT, CDR2 SNEGSKA (reference sequence). The CDR3 length is 11 residues. Trimming removed 6 bases from V and 8 bases from J, with 11 bases in between. This CDR3 is CSATAGYTIYF. In nucleotides, the CDR3 is TGCAGTGCCACTGCGGGGTACACCATATATTTT.

The chain has TRBV5-1 and TRBJ1-2; a weak D match, TRBD1 (5 bases). The CDR3 runs 15 residues. Germline V gives CDR1 SGHRS, CDR2 YFSETQ. V lost 4 bases, J lost 3 bases, and 16 bases lay in between. The CDR3 coding sequence is TGCGCCAGCAGCCCCGACCCGGGGGTCCACTATGGCTACACCTTC. This sequence encodes CASSPDPGVHYGYTF.

The chain carries TRBV15 and TRBJ1-1; possibly TRBD1 for D (5 bases). Germline V gene lookup returns CDR1 LNHNV and CDR2 YYDKDF (reference sequence). The CDR3 loop spans 14 amino acids. The V gene lost 1 base and the J gene lost 5 bases, with 11 bases spanning the gap. This CDR3 is CATSRGGGWTEAFF. The CDR3 nucleotides are TGTGCCACCAGCAGAGGGGGGGGGTGGACTGAAGCTTTCTTT.

This chain joins TRBV6-1 and TRBJ2-5; D is undetermined. TRBJ2-7 explains the end of the DNA better; the J call may be wrong. Germline V gene sequence: CDR1 MNHNS, CDR2 SASEGT. There are 11 residues in the CDR3. The CDR3 coding sequence is TGTGCCAGCAGTGAACTCTACGAGCAGTACTTC. Protein sequence: CASSELYEQYF.

The chain links TRBV27 to TRBJ2-3; the match to TRBD1 covers 10 bases. Germline CDR1 MNHEY, CDR2 SMNVEV (reference sequence). J was trimmed by 4 bases and V by 0 bases; bases with no gene match: 4. The CDR3 runs 16 residues. Here the CDR3 reads CASSLSRQGAPDTQYF. The CDR3 DNA is TGTGCCAGCAGTTTATCGAGACAGGGGGCCCCAGATACGCAGTATTTT.